This T cell receptor (beta chain) was sequenced in a study of human T cells and chemical hapten exposure. Study information: Patients' scalps got diphenylcyclopropenone weekly throughout the approximately 25-week study. Alopecia areata, totalis and universalis patients, mostly female, were included.

Each CDR3 protein is one row after TCRdb ran MiXCR on the RACE reads. The sample contains about 380,000 distinct CDR3 sequences, approximately 5.1% of which appear only once. Documented time point: pre-sensitization, week 0. The treatment here: therapeutic diphenylcyclopropenone sensitization with weekly scalp DPC. This clonotype was recorded at least ten times. The junction had 8 bases not matched to a gene; V was cut back by 7 bases and J by 2 bases. Germline V gene lookup returns CDR1 SQVTM and CDR2 ANQGSEA. The CDR3 is 16 residues long. Specimen: whole blood, collected in connection with sensitization to the hapten diphenylcyclopropenone (DPC). This clonotype was sampled from a woman aged 45 to 65 with alopecia areata. Some clones in this sample may be carry-over from other donors' samples. The chain recombines TRBV29-1 with TRBJ2-1, with 13 bases identical to TRBD2. The CDR3 spells CSGWGLAGTPYNEQFF. The CDR3 DNA reads as TGCAGCGGATGGGGACTAGCGGGAACACCCTACAATGAGCAGTTCTTC.